What follows are 7 T cell receptor beta chains derived from one specimen sequenced in a study of blood T cells in healthy people across ages. A second PCR, run for roughly 7 to 12 cycles, used a sample-barcoded 5' primer plus a J-beta primer mix. A single record per CDR3 protein comes from TCRdb applying MiXCR to the 5' RACE reads. Found here are roughly 1.5 million distinct CDR3 sequences, 35% to 45% of them singletons; the top ten hold about 4%. The sample was blood. These receptors came from a young woman in good health.

V gene TRBV3-1 combines with J gene TRBJ2-7; 8 bases are a match to TRBD1. The CDR3 is made up of 16 amino acids. The J segment lost 4 bases and the V segment lost 4 bases, leaving 12 bases of the junction unmatched. Germline lookup yields CDR1 LGHDT and CDR2 YNNKEL (reference sequence). This chain's CDR3 is CASSLKMGTGNYEQYF. The CDR3 coding sequence is TGTGCCAGCAGCCTCAAGATGGGGACAGGAAATTACGAGCAGTACTTC.

CDR3 sequence (DNA): TGTGCCAGCAGTTTTGGGGGTTTGGCATACGAGCAGTACTTC. It translates to CASSFGGLAYEQYF. The genes are TRBV27 and TRBJ2-4; D is tentatively TRBD1 or TRBD2 (5 bases each). The last part of the DNA fits TRBJ2-7 better; the J call may be wrong. In germline, CDR1 is MNHEY, CDR2 SMNVEV (reference sequence). The CDR3 consists of 14 residues.

The rearrangement joins TRBV20-1 to TRBJ2-1; 7 positions match TRBD2. After removal of 0 bases from V and 2 bases from J, the junction contained 1 base not matched to a gene. The CDR3 extends over 14 amino acids. Germline CDR1 and CDR2: DFQATT and SNEGSKA (reference sequence). In DNA form, the CDR3 reads TGCAGTGCTAGAGAGGGACTAACCTACAATGAGCAGTTCTTC. Its translation: CSAREGLTYNEQFF.

This clonotype was seen ten or more times. This sequence joins TRBV11-2 and TRBJ2-7; D is unresolved. The CDR3 is made up of 13 amino acids. V was cut by 0 bases and J by 5 bases, with 8 bases left in between. Germline V gene data show CDR1 as SGHAT and CDR2 as FQNNGV. The CDR3, as DNA: TGTGCCAGCAGCTTAGATAGTTCCAACGAGCAGTACTTC. Protein: CASSLDSSNEQYF.

The CDR3 sequence: CASSRVRDKYNEQYF. For the CDR3, the DNA is TGTGCCAGCAGCCGGGTCCGGGACAAATACAATGAGCAGTACTTC. J is TRBJ2-7 and V is TRBV11-2; TRBD1 might be the D (6 bases). The CDR3 is 15 residues long. Germline-derived CDR1 and CDR2 are SGHAT and FQNNGV. Trimming shortened V by 5 bases and J by 7 bases, and 21 bases separated the two germline ends. Based on the CDR3 plus reference TRBV11-2 and TRBJ2-7, the full variable domain is EAGVAQSPRYKIIEKRQSVAFWCNPISGHATLYWYQQILGQGPKLLIQFQNNGVVDDSQLPKDRFSAERLKGVDSTLKIQPAKLEDSAVYLCASSRVRDKYNEQYFGPGTRLTVT.

In its sample, this clonotype was seen a few times. The chain links TRBV4-3 to TRBJ2-5, with 8 bases identical to TRBD2. After removal of 3 bases from V and 5 bases from J, the junction contained 5 bases not matched to a gene. CDR3 length: 14 amino acids. CDR1 is LGHNA, CDR2 YSLEER, per germline. The DNA of the CDR3 is TGCGCCAGCAGCCAGAGGACTAGCACGGAGACCCAGTACTTC. This codes for CASSQRTSTETQYF.

The chain has TRBV5-1 and TRBJ2-1; 9 bases map to TRBD2. Germline V gene sequence: CDR1 SGHRS, CDR2 YFSETQ. J was trimmed by 9 bases and V by 4 bases; bases with no gene match: 5. The CDR3 runs to 13 residues. Here the CDR3 reads CASSAGLASEQFF. The CDR3 DNA is TGCGCCAGCAGCGCCGGACTAGCGAGTGAGCAGTTCTTC.